What follows is one T cell receptor beta chain and its context. This clone is characterized as medium-sized (0.01 to 0.1%). It lacks a known antigen. Base qualities are not at hand, and no much larger clone is one base apart. Here V drops 10 bases and J drops 0 bases, and the junction holds 3 bases not matched to any gene. The CDR3 runs 13 residues from the cysteine to the phenylalanine. Here the CDR3 DNA is all that survives: 39 bases in frame from base 1. The entry originates in a study of control samples from healthy donors and cancer patients (dated by TCRdb to about 2020). Preparation of the library involved the immunoSEQ multiplex PCR assay. TCRdb retrieved this table from immuneACCESS and kept in-frame rearrangements only. Not all clones are present; in checked studies, unresolved V genes account for under half, and no reason is known for the remainder. A total of about 38,000 clones appear in this sample, around 80% of them only once. Around a fifth of the sample is held by the ten biggest clonotypes.

The sequence derives from a woman in her sixties with lung cancer. The sample taken for sequencing was PBMCs. The chain is encoded by TRBV12-3 or TRBV12-4 joined to TRBJ2-1, with 7 bases aligning to TRBD2. Here is the DNA: TGTGCCATCGGGGGGAGCTCCTACAATGAGCAGTTCTTC. It translates to CAIGGSSYNEQFF.